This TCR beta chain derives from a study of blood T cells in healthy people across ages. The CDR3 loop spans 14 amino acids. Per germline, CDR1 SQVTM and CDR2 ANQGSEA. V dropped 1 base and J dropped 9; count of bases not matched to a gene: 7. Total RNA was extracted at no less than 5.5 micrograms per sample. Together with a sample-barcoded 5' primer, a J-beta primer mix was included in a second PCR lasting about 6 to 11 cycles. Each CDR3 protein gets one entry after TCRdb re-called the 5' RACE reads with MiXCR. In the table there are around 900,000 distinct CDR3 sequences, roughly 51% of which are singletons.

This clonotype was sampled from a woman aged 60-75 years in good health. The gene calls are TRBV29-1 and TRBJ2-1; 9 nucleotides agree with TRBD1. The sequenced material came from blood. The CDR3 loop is CSVEVVSTGGEQFF. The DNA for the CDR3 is TGCAGCGTTGAAGTAGTATCGACAGGGGGTGAGCAGTTCTTC.